This is a list of T cell receptor beta chains from one sample in a study of OX40 agonist ivuxolimab in advanced cancers. Sequenced by immunoSEQ multiplex PCR; TCRdb stores in-frame clones only, minus some. Of tens of thousands of clones listed, around nine tenths are singletons. Here the sequenced sample was CD4+ or CD8+ T cells sorted from blood, taken in a trial of the OX40 agonist ivuxolimab. Every receptor here comes from an adult with an advanced solid tumor such as melanoma, head and neck, liver or kidney cancer. The CDR3 runs from the conserved cysteine through the conserved F or W. Each record gives: V gene, D gene, J gene, clone size, CDR3 DNA, CDR3 protein. The D gene is left open where the match is weak. Clone size is stated in some rows and not others, as once, few, many or a class when expanded.

v_gene: TRBV5-6
d_gene: NA
j_gene: TRBJ2-3
abundance: NA
CDR3nt: TGTGCCAGCACTCCGACTAGGAGGGCAGATACGCAGTATTTT
CDR3aa: CASTPTRRADTQYF

v_gene: TRBV7-2
d_gene: NA
j_gene: TRBJ2-3
abundance: NA
CDR3nt: TGTGCCAGCAGCCGCAGTTCAGCCGGAGATACGCAGTATTTT
CDR3aa: CASSRSSAGDTQYF

v_gene: TRBV7-3
d_gene: TRBD2
j_gene: TRBJ2-5
abundance: NA
CDR3nt: TGTGCCAGCAGCTTAATTGGGAGGGCCGGGGAGACCCAGTACTTC
CDR3aa: CASSLIGRAGETQYF

v_gene: TRBV25-1
d_gene: TRBD1
j_gene: TRBJ2-5
abundance: NA
CDR3nt: TGTGCCAGTGAAGGGACAGGGACGGCCCAAGAGACCCAGTACTTC
CDR3aa: CASEGTGTAQETQYF

v_gene: TRBV5-4
d_gene: TRBD2
j_gene: TRBJ2-3
abundance: once
CDR3nt: TGTGCCAGCAGCCGAGGTAGGACTAGCGGCTCCGATACGCAGTATTTT
CDR3aa: CASSRGRTSGSDTQYF

v_gene: TRBV11-2
d_gene: NA
j_gene: TRBJ2-7
abundance: once
CDR3nt: TGTGCCAGCACCCCGGGCAGCACATACGAGCAGTACTTC
CDR3aa: CASTPGSTYEQYF

v_gene: TRBV7-8
d_gene: TRBD1
j_gene: TRBJ2-7
abundance: NA
CDR3nt: TGTGCCAGCAGTGAGGGGGCCTCCTACGAGCAGTACTTC
CDR3aa: CASSEGASYEQYF

v_gene: TRBV27
d_gene: NA
j_gene: TRBJ2-5
abundance: few
CDR3nt: TGTGCCAGCAGCCAGGGACCCGAAGGGACCCAGTACTTC
CDR3aa: CASSQGPEGTQYF

v_gene: TRBV29-1
d_gene: NA
j_gene: TRBJ1-2
abundance: NA
CDR3nt: TGCAGCGTTCAACGAACTCAGGGGCCTAACTATGGCTACACCTTC
CDR3aa: CSVQRTQGPNYGYTF

v_gene: TRBV5-5
d_gene: NA
j_gene: TRBJ2-7
abundance: NA
CDR3nt: TGTGCCAGCAGCTTGATGACAGTGGGCTACGAGCAGTACTTC
CDR3aa: CASSLMTVGYEQYF

v_gene: TRBV7-9
d_gene: NA
j_gene: TRBJ1-1
abundance: NA
CDR3nt: TGTGCCAGCAGCTTACCGAGGGGAGCTTTCTTT
CDR3aa: CASSLPRGAFF

v_gene: TRBV18
d_gene: NA
j_gene: TRBJ2-7
abundance: NA
CDR3nt: TGTGCCAGCTCACAGGACAGATTGAACGAGCAGTACTTC
CDR3aa: CASSQDRLNEQYF

v_gene: TRBV7-9
d_gene: TRBD1
j_gene: TRBJ1-2
abundance: NA
CDR3nt: TGTGCCAGCTCGGGTGACAGGGTTTATGGCTACACCTTC
CDR3aa: CASSGDRVYGYTF

v_gene: TRBV19
d_gene: NA
j_gene: TRBJ2-6
abundance: NA
CDR3nt: TGTGCCAGTAGTATATCAGGGTTTGGGGCCAACGTCCTGACTTTC
CDR3aa: CASSISGFGANVLTF

v_gene: TRBV4-2
d_gene: NA
j_gene: TRBJ1-2
abundance: NA
CDR3nt: TGTGCCAGCAGCCAAGGGACAGCCCCCTATGGCTACACCTTC
CDR3aa: CASSQGTAPYGYTF

v_gene: TRBV30
d_gene: TRBD1
j_gene: TRBJ1-2
abundance: once
CDR3nt: TGTGCCTGGAGTAGATCCGGGACAGGGTTACATGGCTACACCTTC
CDR3aa: CAWSRSGTGLHGYTF

v_gene: TRBV19
d_gene: NA
j_gene: TRBJ2-1
abundance: NA
CDR3nt: TGTGCCAGTAGTATTTCCTACAATGAGCAGTTCTTC
CDR3aa: CASSISYNEQFF

v_gene: TRBV7-3
d_gene: NA
j_gene: TRBJ2-5
abundance: NA
CDR3nt: TGTGCCAGCAGCTTGAACAGGGCAGAGACCCAGTACTTC
CDR3aa: CASSLNRAETQYF

v_gene: TRBV6-1
d_gene: TRBD1
j_gene: TRBJ1-1
abundance: NA
CDR3nt: TGTGCCAGCACCAAGACAGGGGAGGTCACTGAAGCTTTCTTT
CDR3aa: CASTKTGEVTEAFF

v_gene: TRBV12-2
d_gene: NA
j_gene: TRBJ2-5
abundance: once
CDR3nt: TGTGCAAGTCGCTTCCCAGACGGACTAGAGGCGTCTAAGACCCAGTACTTC
CDR3aa: CASRFPDGLEASKTQYF

v_gene: TRBV5-1
d_gene: NA
j_gene: TRBJ1-3
abundance: NA
CDR3nt: TGCGCCAGCAGCTCCGGGGTGGCTACTGGAAACACCATATATTTT
CDR3aa: CASSSGVATGNTIYF

v_gene: TRBV5-1
d_gene: TRBD2
j_gene: TRBJ2-1
abundance: NA
CDR3nt: TGCGCCAGCAGCCTGGGACTAGCGGGAGGGGAAGAGCAGTTCTTC
CDR3aa: CASSLGLAGGEEQFF

v_gene: TRBV7-6
d_gene: NA
j_gene: TRBJ2-5
abundance: NA
CDR3nt: TGTGCCAGCAGCCACATAGGTAATGGACCGACCCAAGAGACCCAGTACTTC
CDR3aa: CASSHIGNGPTQETQYF

v_gene: TRBV19
d_gene: NA
j_gene: TRBJ2-1
abundance: NA
CDR3nt: TGTGCCAGTAGTAGGGGGATGAATGAGCAGTTCTTC
CDR3aa: CASSRGMNEQFF

v_gene: TRBV7-3
d_gene: NA
j_gene: TRBJ2-5
abundance: few
CDR3nt: TGTGCCAGCAGCGGGGGGCCCCAAGAGACCCAGTACTTC
CDR3aa: CASSGGPQETQYF

v_gene: TRBV7-3
d_gene: NA
j_gene: TRBJ2-2
abundance: NA
CDR3nt: TGTGCCAGCAGCTCTCGGTCCAGCCGAAACACCGGGGAGCTGTTTTTT
CDR3aa: CASSSRSSRNTGELFF

v_gene: TRBV9
d_gene: NA
j_gene: TRBJ2-1
abundance: NA
CDR3nt: TGTGCCAGCAGCGTAGCTGACAATGAGCAGTTCTTC
CDR3aa: CASSVADNEQFF

v_gene: TRBV2
d_gene: NA
j_gene: TRBJ2-7
abundance: few
CDR3nt: TGTGCCAGCAATGAAGGTTCTCTTTCCTACGAGCAGTACTTC
CDR3aa: CASNEGSLSYEQYF

v_gene: TRBV7-2
d_gene: TRBD2
j_gene: TRBJ2-7
abundance: NA
CDR3nt: TGTGCCAGCAGACGGACTAGCGGGGTGAACGAGCAGTACTTC
CDR3aa: CASRRTSGVNEQYF

v_gene: TRBV28
d_gene: TRBD1
j_gene: TRBJ1-2
abundance: NA
CDR3nt: TGTGCCAGCAGTTTGGTGTCAGGGGGTGGGTTCACCTTC
CDR3aa: CASSLVSGGGFTF

v_gene: TRBV18
d_gene: NA
j_gene: TRBJ1-1
abundance: once
CDR3nt: TGTGCCAGCTCACCTTCCGAGTCCAGGCTTACTGAAGCTTTCTTT
CDR3aa: CASSPSESRLTEAFF

v_gene: TRBV5-5
d_gene: NA
j_gene: TRBJ1-5
abundance: NA
CDR3nt: TGTGCCAGCAGCGTAAACCAGGTACCGAGCAATCAGCCCCAGCATTTT
CDR3aa: CASSVNQVPSNQPQHF

v_gene: TRBV5-4
d_gene: NA
j_gene: TRBJ2-1
abundance: few
CDR3nt: TGTGCCAGCAGCTTGAAAACCGGGAGCTCCTACAATGAGCAGTTCTTC
CDR3aa: CASSLKTGSSYNEQFF

v_gene: TRBV30
d_gene: NA
j_gene: TRBJ2-5
abundance: NA
CDR3nt: TGTGCCTGGAGGCCCCTGGGGGGAGCAAAAGAGACCCAGTACTTC
CDR3aa: CAWRPLGGAKETQYF

v_gene: TRBV2
d_gene: NA
j_gene: TRBJ2-2
abundance: NA
CDR3nt: TGTGCCAGCAGTGAAAGGGGCGGCACCGGGGAGCTGTTTTTT
CDR3aa: CASSERGGTGELFF